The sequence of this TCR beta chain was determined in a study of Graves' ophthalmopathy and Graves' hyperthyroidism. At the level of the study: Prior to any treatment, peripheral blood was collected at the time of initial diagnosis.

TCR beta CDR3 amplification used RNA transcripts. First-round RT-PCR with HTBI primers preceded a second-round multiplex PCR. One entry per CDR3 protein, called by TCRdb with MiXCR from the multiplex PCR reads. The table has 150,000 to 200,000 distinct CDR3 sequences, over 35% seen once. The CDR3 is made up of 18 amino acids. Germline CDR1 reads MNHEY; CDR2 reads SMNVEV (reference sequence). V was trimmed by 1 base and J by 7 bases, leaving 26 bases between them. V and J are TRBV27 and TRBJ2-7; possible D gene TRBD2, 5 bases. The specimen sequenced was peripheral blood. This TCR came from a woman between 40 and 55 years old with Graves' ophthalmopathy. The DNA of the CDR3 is TGTGCCAGCAGTTTATTCGGCTACGGGTATGAGAGGCCGGGGGAGCAGTACTTC. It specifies CASSLFGYGYERPGEQYF.